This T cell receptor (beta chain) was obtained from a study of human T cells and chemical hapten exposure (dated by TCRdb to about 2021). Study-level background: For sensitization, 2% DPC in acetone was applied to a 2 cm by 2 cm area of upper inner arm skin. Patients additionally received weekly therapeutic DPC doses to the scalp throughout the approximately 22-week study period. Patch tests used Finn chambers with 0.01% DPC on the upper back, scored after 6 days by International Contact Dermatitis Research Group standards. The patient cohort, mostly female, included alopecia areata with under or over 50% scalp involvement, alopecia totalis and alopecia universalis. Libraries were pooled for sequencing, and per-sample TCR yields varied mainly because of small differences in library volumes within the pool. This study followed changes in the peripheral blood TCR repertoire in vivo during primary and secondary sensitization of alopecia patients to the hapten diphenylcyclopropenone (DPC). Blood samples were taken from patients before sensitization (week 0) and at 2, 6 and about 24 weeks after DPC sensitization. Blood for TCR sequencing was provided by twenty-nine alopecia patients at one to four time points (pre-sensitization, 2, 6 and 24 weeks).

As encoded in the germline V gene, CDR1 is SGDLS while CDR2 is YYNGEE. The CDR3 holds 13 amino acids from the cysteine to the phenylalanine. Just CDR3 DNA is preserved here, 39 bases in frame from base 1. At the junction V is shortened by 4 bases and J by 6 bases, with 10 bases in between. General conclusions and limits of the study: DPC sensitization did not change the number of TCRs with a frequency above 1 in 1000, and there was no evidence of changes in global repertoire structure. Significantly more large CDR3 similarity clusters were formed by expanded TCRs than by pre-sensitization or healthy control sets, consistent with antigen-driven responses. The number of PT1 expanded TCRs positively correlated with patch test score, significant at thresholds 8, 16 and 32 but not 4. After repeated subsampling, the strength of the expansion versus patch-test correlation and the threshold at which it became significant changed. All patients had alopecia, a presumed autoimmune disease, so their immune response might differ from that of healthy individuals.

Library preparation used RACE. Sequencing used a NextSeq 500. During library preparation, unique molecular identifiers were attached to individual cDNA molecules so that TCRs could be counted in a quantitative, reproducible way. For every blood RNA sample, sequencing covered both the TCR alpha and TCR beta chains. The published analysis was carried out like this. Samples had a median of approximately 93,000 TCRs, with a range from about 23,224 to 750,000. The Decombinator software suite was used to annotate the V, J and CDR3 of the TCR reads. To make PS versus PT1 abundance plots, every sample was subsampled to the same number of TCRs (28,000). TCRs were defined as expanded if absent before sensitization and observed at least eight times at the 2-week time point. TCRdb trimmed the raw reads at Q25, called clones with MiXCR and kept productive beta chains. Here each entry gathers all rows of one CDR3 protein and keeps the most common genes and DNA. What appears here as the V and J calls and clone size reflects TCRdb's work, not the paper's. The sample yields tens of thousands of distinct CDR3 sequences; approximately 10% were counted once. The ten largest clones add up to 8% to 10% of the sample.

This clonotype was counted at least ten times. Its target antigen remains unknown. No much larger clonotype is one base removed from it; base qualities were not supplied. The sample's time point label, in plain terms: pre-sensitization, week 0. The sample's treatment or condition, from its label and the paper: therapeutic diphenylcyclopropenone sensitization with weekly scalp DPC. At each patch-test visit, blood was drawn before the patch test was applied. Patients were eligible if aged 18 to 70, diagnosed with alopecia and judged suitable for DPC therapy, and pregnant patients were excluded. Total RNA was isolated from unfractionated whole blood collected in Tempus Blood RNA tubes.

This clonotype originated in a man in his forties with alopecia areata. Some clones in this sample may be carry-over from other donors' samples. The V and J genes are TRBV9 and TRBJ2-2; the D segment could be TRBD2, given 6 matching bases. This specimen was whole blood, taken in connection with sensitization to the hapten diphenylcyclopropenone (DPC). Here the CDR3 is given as CASSPGGAGELFF. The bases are TGTGCCAGCAGCCCCGGAGGGGCCGGGGAGCTGTTTTTT.